The source of this T cell receptor beta chain is a study of cytomegalovirus exposure and HLA in healthy donors. Clones were sequenced by immunoSEQ multiplex PCR, and TCRdb holds only the in-frame ones, with some missing. Among some 140,000 clones listed, about four fifths were seen once. V was pared by 5 bases and J by 12 bases, with 13 bases of the junction left unmatched. The CDR3 sequence is 14 residues long. Germline CDR1 reads SGHTA; CDR2 reads FQGNSA. This chain uses TRBV7-2 with TRBJ2-1; 7 bases map to TRBD1. Input material: PBMCs. This clonotype was sampled from a woman in her twenties or thirties in good health and CMV-seronegative. The CDR3 region is CASSRDRAAYGQFF. CDR3 sequence (DNA): TGTGCCAGCAGCAGAGACAGGGCGGCTTATGGGCAGTTCTTC. The full variable domain, completed using reference TRBV7-2 and TRBJ2-1, is GAGVSQSPSNKVTEKGKDVELRCDPISGHTALYWYRQSLGQGLEFLIYFQGNSAPDKSGLPSDRFSAERTGGSVSTLTIQRTQQEDSAVYLCASSRDRAAYGQFFGPGTRLTVL.